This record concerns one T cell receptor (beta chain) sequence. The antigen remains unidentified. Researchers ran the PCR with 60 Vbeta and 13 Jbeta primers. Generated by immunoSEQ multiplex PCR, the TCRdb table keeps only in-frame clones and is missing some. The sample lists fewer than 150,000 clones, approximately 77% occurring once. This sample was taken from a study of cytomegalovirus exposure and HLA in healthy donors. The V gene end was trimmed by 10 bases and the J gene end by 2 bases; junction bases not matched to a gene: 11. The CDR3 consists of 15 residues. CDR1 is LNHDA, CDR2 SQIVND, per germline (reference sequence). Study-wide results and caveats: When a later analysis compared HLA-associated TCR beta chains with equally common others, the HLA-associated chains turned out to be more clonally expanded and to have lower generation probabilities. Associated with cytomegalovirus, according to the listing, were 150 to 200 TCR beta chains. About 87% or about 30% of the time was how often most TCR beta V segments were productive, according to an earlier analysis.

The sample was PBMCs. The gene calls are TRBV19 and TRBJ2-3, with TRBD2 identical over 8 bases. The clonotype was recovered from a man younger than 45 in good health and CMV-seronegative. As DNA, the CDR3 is TGTGCCACCACACAAGCGGGAGTTACCACAGATACGCAGTATTTT. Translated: CATTQAGVTTDTQYF.